The clone carrying this TCR beta chain was found a few times. The germline V gene encodes CDR1 LNHDA and CDR2 SQIVND (reference sequence). The V gene end was trimmed by 7 bases and the J gene end by 5 bases; junction bases not matched to a gene: 9. This CDR3 is built from 14 residues. These data come from a study of blood T cell repertoires in COVID-19. Across the study: In each case, the material was cDNA or gDNA derived from T cells, B-cell-depleted T cells, or PBMCs.

The protocol was immunoSEQ multiplex PCR, while the TCRdb copy is restricted to in-frame clones and leaves out a portion. The table includes about 300,000 clones, just under 90% detected once. Recruits, aged about 18 to 90 years, lived in 25 or so US areas. Categorization into cohorts depended on clinical history that participants reported. The material sequenced was PBMCs or T cells enriched from blood (not recorded which). The rearrangement joins TRBV19 to TRBJ1-2, with 8 bases lining up with TRBD1. The source of this sequence is a woman aged 45-60 years who had been exposed to COVID-19. The CDR3 protein is CASTVGQGHYGYTF. The CDR3 nucleotides read TGTGCCAGTACTGTCGGACAGGGACATTATGGCTACACCTTC.